The rows below give T cell receptor beta chains drawn from one sample of a study of cytomegalovirus exposure and HLA in healthy donors. TCRdb's table, derived via immunoSEQ multiplex PCR, lists solely in-frame clones and lacks some. The data show 100,000 to 150,000 clones, with 60% to 80% seen just once and 0.94% held by the top ten. The sequenced sample was PBMCs. Every receptor here comes from a woman aged 55-70 years in good health and CMV-seronegative. CDR3s include the opening cysteine and the closing phenylalanine or tryptophan. Each record gives: V gene, J gene, D gene, clone size, CDR3 protein. D genes are given only for firm matches. For some rows the clone size is stated as once, few or many, or as a class when expanded; others skip it.

>TRBV6-1|TRBJ1-1|TRBD1|once
CASRDRGGTEAFF
>TRBV25-1|TRBJ2-3|TRBD1|once
CASSRSTWDREPTDTQYF
>TRBV7-9|TRBJ2-1|-|-
CASSFGVARSSGHEQFF
>TRBV7-9|TRBJ1-1|-|-
CASSSDLGGTEAFF
>TRBV18|TRBJ1-5|TRBD1|-
CASSPSYRTGGLNQPQHF
>TRBV2|TRBJ2-7|-|-
CASSLDNDPYVEQYF
>TRBV5-5|TRBJ1-2|TRBD1|-
CASDRDRGIYGYTF
>TRBV30|TRBJ2-4|-|-
CAWSPRVAKNIQYF
>TRBV28|TRBJ1-2|-|-
CASSSLPAAKGYTF
>TRBV27|TRBJ2-5|TRBD1|-
CASSSYRGWVQETQYF
>TRBV7-3|TRBJ1-1|-|-
CASSLTPNTEAFF
>TRBV5-1|TRBJ2-7|-|-
CASSSGTGGASGTHSGRGQYF
>TRBV5-6|TRBJ1-5|-|-
CASSPRGGWSQPQHF
>TRBV5-4|TRBJ2-1|-|-
CASSLPSDNEQFF
>TRBV27|TRBJ2-7|TRBD2|-
CASSPLLASGISYEQYF
>TRBV6-1|TRBJ2-7|TRBD2|-
CASSVDSGLAGTYEQYF
>TRBV6-4|TRBJ1-2|TRBD1|-
CASRVEGQGGFGYTF
>TRBV11-2|TRBJ2-3|TRBD2|-
CASSAGLAGVVDTQYF
>TRBV15|TRBJ2-1|TRBD2|few
CATSRGTSKDEQFF
>TRBV5-1|TRBJ2-5|TRBD2|-
CASSPPGLAGGGETQYF
>TRBV28|TRBJ2-4|-|-
CASSQTELAKNIQYF
>TRBV19|TRBJ1-3|-|-
CASSRQRSGNTIYF
>TRBV19|TRBJ1-6|-|-
CASSIESSYNSPLHF
>TRBV5-1|TRBJ2-3|TRBD2|-
CASSLAVAGVGTDTQYF
>TRBV15|TRBJ2-5|-|-
CATSRALAQRETQYF
>TRBV7-8|TRBJ1-4|-|few
CASSSTRGRINEKLFF
>TRBV10-1|TRBJ1-1|-|-
CASSPQVNTEAFF
>TRBV29-1|TRBJ2-7|-|few
CSVEDLELGEQYF
>TRBV5-1|TRBJ1-1|-|-
CASSLVGAGRNTEAFF
>TRBV7-9|TRBJ1-2|-|-
CASSSNFNGYTF
>TRBV4-2|TRBJ2-2|-|-
CASSQGPSVANTGELFF
>TRBV18|TRBJ1-2|-|-
CASSPTLGGDYGYTF
>TRBV5-1|TRBJ1-6|TRBD1|-
CASSLRDRAASSYNSPLHF
>TRBV5-6|TRBJ2-2|-|-
CASSLLGPDTGELFF
>TRBV10-1|TRBJ2-4|TRBD1|once
CASSEWGGQAGAKNIQYF
>TRBV21-1|TRBJ2-1|-|-
CASSQGSLPRLAGADEQFF
>TRBV5-5|TRBJ1-1|-|-
CASSLQGNTEAFF
>TRBV4-1|TRBJ2-1|-|-
CASSQLVSAGYNEQFF
>TRBV25-1|TRBJ1-1|-|once
CASSALRGSSTEAFF
>TRBV18|TRBJ1-2|TRBD1|once
CASSPVGQGYGYTF
>TRBV5-5|TRBJ2-3|-|-
CASTHPGGRDTQYF
>TRBV6-6|TRBJ1-1|-|-
CASRREGGTEAFF
>TRBV11-3|TRBJ2-1|TRBD2|-
CASSPRTSGDYNEQFF
>TRBV5-1|TRBJ2-7|TRBD1|-
CASSFAGGSYEQYF
>TRBV7-9|TRBJ1-1|TRBD1|-
CSSSLWTGGWTEAFF
>TRBV7-9|TRBJ1-2|TRBD1|-
CASSSTGGFGGYTF
>TRBV9|TRBJ2-7|TRBD1|-
CASSVAPGQGAEEQYF
>TRBV7-8|TRBJ2-5|TRBD1|few
CASSSRQGALETQYF
>TRBV27|TRBJ2-3|TRBD2|few
CASRRRETSADTQYF
>TRBV5-1|TRBJ1-1|-|-
CASSARADYGTEAFF
>TRBV28|TRBJ1-2|-|-
CASSPRVNYGYTF
>TRBV19|TRBJ2-5|TRBD2|few
CASSIDGRGLAGETQYF
>TRBV27|TRBJ2-7|TRBD1|-
CASSPRQGSYEQYF
>TRBV6-1|TRBJ2-3|-|-
CASSGAGRGRTDTQYF
>TRBV6-1|TRBJ2-2|-|-
CASSAPGLNTGELFF
>TRBV5-1|TRBJ1-2|TRBD1|-
CASSDQRQGSSYGYTF
>TRBV19|TRBJ1-2|TRBD1|-
CASRPGQGHGYTF
>TRBV7-2|TRBJ2-1|TRBD1|once
CASSSNRGYNEQFF
>TRBV5-1|-|TRBD1|-
CASSPPGQGREQYF
>TRBV27|TRBJ2-5|TRBD1|-
CASSQDARRGRIQETQYF